The 31 T cell receptor beta chains reported below all come from one sample, sequenced in a study of blood T cell repertoires in COVID-19. Only in-frame clones appear in the TCRdb table, and some are missing; sequencing was by immunoSEQ multiplex PCR. This table holds 150,000 to 200,000 clones, around nine tenths found once. The sample taken for sequencing was peripheral blood. These receptor sequences come from a human donor in a cohort sampled during active COVID-19.

The J gene is TRBJ1-4, the V gene TRBV7-2; TRBD1 might be the D (5 bases). V was trimmed by 3 bases and J by 5 bases, leaving 13 bases between them. Germline V lookup: CDR1 SGHTA, CDR2 FQGNSA. This CDR3 has 15 amino acids. The CDR3 DNA follows: TGTGCCAGCAGCTTTTCAGGGAAGGGAAATGAAAAACTGTTTTTT. Translated, it gives CASSFSGKGNEKLFF.

This clone was seen more than once but under ten times. The gene calls are TRBV28 and TRBJ2-5; TRBD1 matches 8 bases. The CDR3 length is 12 residues. Germline V CDR1 and CDR2: MDHEN, SYDVKM. The junction had 1 base not matched to a gene; V was cut back by 6 bases and J by 4 bases. CDR3 nucleotide sequence: TGTGCCAGCAGAACAGGGGGAGAGACCCAGTACTTC. This sequence encodes CASRTGGETQYF.

The chain is built from TRBV7-8 and TRBJ1-5, with TRBD1 identical over 7 bases. Germline V CDR1 and CDR2: SGHVS, FQNEAQ. The CDR3 extends over 16 amino acids. The V and J ends lost 5 bases and 0 bases, in that order; junction bases with no gene match: 7. In DNA form, the CDR3 reads TGTGCCAGCAGCCCCAGGACAGGAGGTAGCAATCAGCCCCAGCATTTT. Translation gives CASSPRTGGSNQPQHF. The complete variable domain, with remaining parts taken from reference TRBV7-8 and TRBJ1-5, reads GAGVSQSPRYKVAKRGQDVALRCDPISGHVSLFWYQQALGQGPEFLTYFQNEAQLDKSGLPSDRFFAERPEGSVSTLKIQRTQQEDSAVYLCASSPRTGGSNQPQHFGDGTRLSIL.

CDR3 amino acids: CASSPRLGGDTQYF. The CDR3 nucleotides read TGTGCCAGCTCACCGCGACTAGGAGGAGATACGCAGTATTTT. The chain links TRBV18 to TRBJ2-3; tentative D call: TRBD2 (6 bases). Per the germline V gene, CDR1 is KGHSH and CDR2 is LQKENI. V lost 3 bases and J lost 5, with 12 bases in between. The CDR3 is 14 amino acids.

The chain links TRBV5-1 to TRBJ2-7; D not resolved. The CDR3 totals 11 residues. Germline values: CDR1 SGHRS, CDR2 YFSETQ. The V gene lost 0 bases and the J gene lost 5 bases, with 3 bases spanning the gap. The CDR3 region is CASSLADEQYF. The CDR3 DNA follows: TGCGCCAGCAGCTTGGCCGACGAGCAGTACTTC.

The rearrangement joins TRBV6-6 to TRBJ1-6; maybe TRBD1 (6 bases). Germline V gene sequence: CDR1 MNHNY, CDR2 SVGAGI (reference sequence). V lost 5 bases, J lost 6 bases, and 11 bases lay in between. There are 14 residues in the CDR3. Here the CDR3 reads CASSNPDSNSPLHF. The DNA for the CDR3 is TGTGCCAGCAGTAACCCGGACAGTAATTCACCCCTCCACTTT.

This rearrangement joins TRBV12-3 or TRBV12-4 to TRBJ1-5, with D tentatively TRBD1 (5 bases). The length of the CDR3 is 13 residues. V was pared by 3 bases and J by 6 bases, with 9 bases between. As DNA, the CDR3 is TGTGCCAGCAGTTTGCAGGGCCGTCAGCCCCAGCATTTT. Its translation is CASSLQGRQPQHF.

The genes are TRBV30 and TRBJ1-3; weak D call: TRBD1 (5 bases). The CDR3 covers 12 residues. Germline lookup yields CDR1 GTSNPN and CDR2 SVGIG (reference sequence). V shed 5 bases and J shed 2 bases, with 7 bases lying between them. The CDR3 sequence: CAWLGPGNTIYF. The CDR3 DNA reads TGTGCCTGGTTGGGGCCTGGAAACACCATATATTTT.

The chain employs TRBV7-6 and TRBJ1-4; 7 bases match TRBD1. The germline CDR1 and CDR2 sequences are SGHVS and FNYEAQ. V dropped 6 bases and J dropped 10; count of bases not matched to a gene: 8. The CDR3 contains 13 residues. The CDR3 protein is CASSPSRQGKLFF. The CDR3 DNA follows: TGTGCCAGCAGTCCCTCCCGACAGGGAAAACTGTTTTTT.

The V call is TRBV30, the J call TRBJ1-2; tentative D call: TRBD1 (6 bases). Germline CDR1 is GTSNPN and CDR2 is SVGIG (reference sequence). V lost 4 bases and J 1 base, leaving 16 bases between the germline ends. The CDR3 covers 15 residues. As DNA, the CDR3 is TGTGCCTGGACCCTGGGGGGGGCAAATAACTATGGCTACACCTTC. This encodes CAWTLGGANNYGYTF.

This clone was counted only a few times. The CDR3 nucleotides are TGTGCCAGCAGTGGTGACAGGTCCTACGAGCAGTACTTC. Encoded protein: CASSGDRSYEQYF. The chain joins TRBV27 to TRBJ2-7; a possible D gene is TRBD1 (6 bases). Germline V gene data show CDR1 as MNHEY and CDR2 as SMNVEV (reference sequence). V was trimmed by 5 bases and J by 1 base, leaving 9 bases between them. The CDR3 runs 13 residues.

The rearrangement uses TRBV2 and TRBJ2-5; the D gene is possibly TRBD1 (5 bases). This CDR3 is 15 amino acids long. Germline V gene data show CDR1 as SNHLY and CDR2 as FYNNEI. Trimming cost V 8 bases and J 5 bases, with 21 bases left between them. In nucleotides, the CDR3 is TGTGCCAGCTCCAGGATGGTTTTTAGGGGTGAGACCCAGTACTTC. Translated, it gives CASSRMVFRGETQYF.

This chain uses TRBV25-1 with TRBJ2-4, with 12 bases that match TRBD2. The CDR3 runs 18 residues. V trimming: 2 bases; J trimming: 0 bases; junction bases outside the gene matches: 5. CDR1 is MGHDK and CDR2 is SYGVNS in the germline V gene. The CDR3 loop reads CASSERTSGTPAKNIQYF. CDR3 nucleotide sequence: TGTGCCAGCAGTGAACGGACTAGCGGGACCCCAGCCAAAAACATTCAGTACTTC.

The gene calls are TRBV3-1 (or the pseudogene TRBV3-2) and TRBJ1-3, with D hard to call. CDR1 is LGHDT, CDR2 YNNKEL, per germline (reference sequence). V dropped 5 bases and J dropped 6 bases, with 17 bases sitting between them. This CDR3 region has 15 residues. The CDR3 nucleotides read TGTGCCAGCAGCACCGCCATAGCGGGTTTAAACACCATATATTTT. It encodes CASSTAIAGLNTIYF.

V is TRBV7-2 and J is TRBJ2-1, with D possibly matching TRBD2 (6 bases). Germline lookup yields CDR1 SGHTA and CDR2 FQGNSA. The CDR3 is made up of 14 amino acids. V lost 3 bases and J lost 7, with 13 bases in between. Written as DNA, the CDR3 is TGTGCCAGCAGCTTTCCTGCGGGACGGAATGAGCAGTTCTTC. The encoded protein is CASSFPAGRNEQFF.

J is TRBJ1-6 and V is TRBV7-8; D gene uncertain. CDR3 length equals 15 residues. From germline, CDR1 is SGHVS and CDR2 FQNEAQ. Trimming cost V 1 base and J 7 bases, with 11 bases left between them. The CDR3 coding sequence is TGTGCCAGCAGCTTAGGAGGCATCAGCAATTCACCCCTCCACTTT. Its protein is CASSLGGISNSPLHF. The variable domain in full, completed from reference TRBV7-8 and TRBJ1-6, reads GAGVSQSPRYKVAKRGQDVALRCDPISGHVSLFWYQQALGQGPEFLTYFQNEAQLDKSGLPSDRFFAERPEGSVSTLKIQRTQQEDSAVYLCASSLGGISNSPLHFGNGTRLTVT.

V is TRBV12-2 and J is TRBJ1-2. TRBV12-2 is tagged as a pseudogene. This CDR3 region has 15 residues. For the CDR3, the DNA is TGTGCAAGTCGCTTAGATCACTGTACTAACTATGGCTACACCTTC. Translating gives CASRLDHCTNYGYTF.

The rearrangement joins TRBV3-1 (or the pseudogene TRBV3-2) to TRBJ2-7; D might be TRBD1 (6 bases). Trimming stripped 1 base from V and 3 bases from J, with 10 bases between. The CDR3 extends over 14 amino acids. Germline CDR1 LGHDT, CDR2 YNNKEL (reference sequence). CDR3 coding DNA: TGTGCCAGCAGCCAAGGAGGGACAAGCTACGAGCAGTACTTC. It yields the protein CASSQGGTSYEQYF.

The chain is built from TRBV19 and TRBJ2-3, with D uncertain. The germline V gene encodes CDR1 LNHDA and CDR2 SQIVND (reference sequence). This CDR3 has 13 amino acids. The ends were cut back, 5 bases at V and 2 bases at J, with 8 bases in the middle. In nucleotides, the CDR3 is TGTGCCAGTAGTCCCACTTTCACAGATACGCAGTATTTT. Its translation is CASSPTFTDTQYF.

The V and J genes are TRBV5-1 and TRBJ1-1, with D perhaps TRBD1 (6 bases). Germline CDR1 is SGHRS and CDR2 is YFSETQ. Trimming took 4 bases from V and 0 from J, leaving 13 bases between them. The CDR3 is made up of 15 amino acids. The CDR3: CASSAGTPMNTEAFF. The CDR3 DNA is TGCGCCAGCAGCGCCGGGACACCAATGAACACTGAAGCTTTCTTT.

The rearrangement joins TRBV14 to TRBJ2-5; 8 bases match TRBD1. CDR1 is SGHDN and CDR2 is FVKESK in the germline V gene. After removal of 1 base from V and 4 bases from J, the junction contained 8 bases not matched to a gene. There are 16 residues in the CDR3. This chain's CDR3 is CASSQGTGNIPETQYF. The CDR3 nucleotides read TGTGCCAGCAGCCAAGGGACAGGGAATATTCCAGAGACCCAGTACTTC.

DNA for the CDR3: TGCGCCAGCAGCCAGGGATCGGGGAGAGATACGCAGTATTTT. Translating it yields CASSQGSGRDTQYF. The rearrangement joins TRBV4-3 to TRBJ2-3, with D possibly being TRBD2 (5 bases). The CDR3 contains 14 residues. Looked up from germline, CDR1 is LGHNA and CDR2 is YSLEER. Between the trimmed V and J ends, which lost 3 bases and 5 bases, there was a span of 12 bases.

This chain uses TRBV19 with TRBJ2-7; 7 nucleotides line up with TRBD1. Unmatched junction bases numbered 7, after V lost 1 base and J lost 4 bases. The CDR3 spans 15 residues. Germline V lookup: CDR1 LNHDA, CDR2 SQIVND (reference sequence). CDR3 loop: CASSIGWQGDYEQYF. CDR3 nucleotides: TGTGCCAGTAGTATAGGGTGGCAGGGGGATTACGAGCAGTACTTC.

The CDR3 DNA reads TGTGCCAGCAGCGTAGGGGAAGCGGATGGCTACACCTTC. Its protein is CASSVGEADGYTF. The chain recombines TRBV9 with TRBJ1-2; D is undetermined. The CDR3 has 13 residues. Per the germline V gene, CDR1 is SGDLS and CDR2 is YYNGEE. Deletions cut 0 bases from V and 6 bases from J, with 9 bases between.

There are a few counts of this clone. The genes are TRBV6-5 and TRBJ2-2; 10 bases match TRBD1. The CDR3 is made up of 15 amino acids. Germline V gene data show CDR1 as MNHEY and CDR2 as SVGAGI. V gave up 5 bases and J gave up 4 bases; unmatched junction bases: 4. The CDR3 DNA sequence: TGTGCCAGCAGTCGCGACAGGGGGCTCACCGGGGAGCTGTTTTTT. Its translation: CASSRDRGLTGELFF.

The chain couples TRBV18 to TRBJ2-2; 10 bases are a match to TRBD2. The V gene's germline CDR1 is KGHSH and CDR2 LQKENI. CDR3 length: 16 amino acids. Trimming cost V 3 bases and J 1 base; bases outside gene matches: 2. The CDR3 DNA is TGTGCCAGCTCACCCCGGACTAGCGGGAACACCGGGGAGCTGTTTTTT. This sequence encodes CASSPRTSGNTGELFF.

This clone has only one observation. Distinct nucleotide sequences in the sample also encode this CDR3. The chain carries TRBV5-6 and TRBJ2-2; TRBD1 might be the D (6 bases). Germline V lookup: CDR1 SGHDT, CDR2 YYEEEE. V was pared by 0 bases and J by 3 bases, with 12 bases between. The CDR3 is made up of 16 amino acids. This CDR3 reads CASSLGLAGDTGELFF. The CDR3 coding sequence is TGTGCCAGCAGCTTGGGTTTGGCAGGGGACACCGGGGAGCTGTTTTTT.

The chain joins TRBV28 to TRBJ2-2, with D perhaps TRBD1 (5 bases). CDR1 is MDHEN and CDR2 is SYDVKM in the germline V gene. The CDR3 has 14 amino acids. V was clipped by 10 bases and J by 1 base, with 13 bases between them. CDR3 DNA sequence: TGTGCCACCAGGTACACAGGGAACACCGGGGAGCTGTTTTTT. The encoded protein is CATRYTGNTGELFF.

V usage is TRBV5-1 and J usage is TRBJ1-1; the match to TRBD1 covers 7 bases. With 2 bases clipped from V and 1 base from J, the junction kept 5 bases outside the gene matches. Germline V lookup: CDR1 SGHRS, CDR2 YFSETQ. The CDR3 covers 15 residues. The CDR3 DNA reads TGCGCCAGCAGCTTACAGGGGATTGGGAACACTGAAGCTTTCTTT. Translated: CASSLQGIGNTEAFF.

The rearrangement joins TRBV11-2 to TRBJ2-4, with 10 nucleotides matching TRBD1. CDR3 size: 15 residues. The V segment lost 5 bases and the J segment 8 bases; nucleotides outside the gene matches: 9. The germline CDR1 and CDR2 sequences are SGHAT and FQNNGV. CDR3 in DNA: TGTGCCAGCAGCCATCGGGGGACAGGGGATGACATTCAGTACTTC. Translating it yields CASSHRGTGDDIQYF.

The chain uses TRBV9 and TRBJ1-2; tentatively, D is TRBD1 (5 bases). V was cut by 0 bases and J by 4 bases, with 19 bases left in between. CDR1 is SGDLS and CDR2 is YYNGEE in the germline V gene. This CDR3 is 17 amino acids long. The CDR3: CASSVAREWIVGYGYTF. The DNA for the CDR3 is TGTGCCAGCAGCGTAGCCAGGGAATGGATTGTGGGCTATGGCTACACCTTC.